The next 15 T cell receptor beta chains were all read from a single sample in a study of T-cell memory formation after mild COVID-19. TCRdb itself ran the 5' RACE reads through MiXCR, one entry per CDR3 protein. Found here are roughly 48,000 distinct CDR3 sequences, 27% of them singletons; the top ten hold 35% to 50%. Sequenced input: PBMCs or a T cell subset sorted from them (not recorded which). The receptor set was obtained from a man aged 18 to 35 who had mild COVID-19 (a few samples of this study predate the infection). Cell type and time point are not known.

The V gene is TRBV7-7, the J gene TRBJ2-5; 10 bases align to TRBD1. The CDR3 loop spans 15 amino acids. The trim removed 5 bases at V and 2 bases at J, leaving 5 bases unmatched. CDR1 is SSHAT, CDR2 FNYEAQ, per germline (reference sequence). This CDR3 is CASSKGQGWQETQYF. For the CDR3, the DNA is TGTGCCAGCAGCAAGGGACAGGGGTGGCAAGAGACCCAGTACTTC.

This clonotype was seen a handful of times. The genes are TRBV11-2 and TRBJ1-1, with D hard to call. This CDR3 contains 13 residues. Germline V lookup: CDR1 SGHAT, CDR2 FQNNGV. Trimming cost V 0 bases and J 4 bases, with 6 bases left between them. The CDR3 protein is CASSLDFGTEAFF. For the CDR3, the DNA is TGTGCCAGCAGCTTAGATTTCGGCACTGAAGCTTTCTTT.

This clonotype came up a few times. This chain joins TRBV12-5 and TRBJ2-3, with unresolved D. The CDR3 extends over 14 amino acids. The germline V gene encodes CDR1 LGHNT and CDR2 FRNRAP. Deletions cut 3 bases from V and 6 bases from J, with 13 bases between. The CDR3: CASGFTVKPDTQYF. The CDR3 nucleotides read TGTGCTAGTGGTTTTACAGTAAAGCCCGATACGCAGTATTTT.

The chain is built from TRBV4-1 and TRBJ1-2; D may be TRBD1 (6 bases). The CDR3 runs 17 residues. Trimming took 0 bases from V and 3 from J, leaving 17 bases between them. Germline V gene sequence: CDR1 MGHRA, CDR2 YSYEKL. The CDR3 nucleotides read TGCGCCAGCAGCCAAGACTGGGGGGCCTCCACCTACTATGGCTACACCTTC. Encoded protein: CASSQDWGASTYYGYTF.

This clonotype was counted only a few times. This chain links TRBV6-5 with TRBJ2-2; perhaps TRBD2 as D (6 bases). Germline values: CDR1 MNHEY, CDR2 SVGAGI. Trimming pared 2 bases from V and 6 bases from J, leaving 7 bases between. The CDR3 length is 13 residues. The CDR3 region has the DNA TGTGCCAGCAGTTACGGAGGGGCCGGGGAGCTGTTTTTT. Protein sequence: CASSYGGAGELFF.

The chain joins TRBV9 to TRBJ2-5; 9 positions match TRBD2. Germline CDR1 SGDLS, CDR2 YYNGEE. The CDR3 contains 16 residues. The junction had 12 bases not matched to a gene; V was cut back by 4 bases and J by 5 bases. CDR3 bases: TGTGCCAGCAGCTCCTATAGCGGGGGCCCCGCGGAGACCCAGTACTTC. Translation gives CASSSYSGGPAETQYF.

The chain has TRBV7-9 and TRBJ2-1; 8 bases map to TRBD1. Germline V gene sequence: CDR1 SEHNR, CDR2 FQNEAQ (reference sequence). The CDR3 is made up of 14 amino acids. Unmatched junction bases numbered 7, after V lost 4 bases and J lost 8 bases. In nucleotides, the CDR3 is TGTGCCAGCAGCTCTTCTCAGGGGGCGGATGAGCAGTTCTTC. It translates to CASSSSQGADEQFF.

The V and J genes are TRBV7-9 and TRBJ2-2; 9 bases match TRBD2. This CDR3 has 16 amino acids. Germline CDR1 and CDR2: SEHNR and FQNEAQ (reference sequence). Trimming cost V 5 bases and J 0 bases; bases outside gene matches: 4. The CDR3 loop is CASSPRTSANTGELFF. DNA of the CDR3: TGTGCCAGCAGCCCCAGGACTAGCGCGAACACCGGGGAGCTGTTTTTT.

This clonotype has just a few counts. The CDR3 nucleotides read TGTGCCAGCAGCTCAGGGGCAGGGGAGCAGTACTTC. Its translation: CASSSGAGEQYF. The chain links TRBV27 to TRBJ2-7, with D perhaps matching TRBD1 (6 bases). This CDR3 has 12 amino acids. The V gene's germline CDR1 is MNHEY and CDR2 SMNVEV (reference sequence). V was shortened by 6 bases and J by 7 bases, with 13 bases between the two germline ends.

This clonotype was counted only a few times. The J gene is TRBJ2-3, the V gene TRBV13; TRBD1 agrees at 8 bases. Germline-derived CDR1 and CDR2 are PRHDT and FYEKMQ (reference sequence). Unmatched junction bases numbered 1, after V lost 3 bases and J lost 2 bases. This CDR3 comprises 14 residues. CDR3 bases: TGTGCCAGCAGCTTCAGGGGGCTCACAGATACGCAGTATTTT. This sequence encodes CASSFRGLTDTQYF.

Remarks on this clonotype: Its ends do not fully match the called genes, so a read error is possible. CDR3 DNA: TGCTCCAGCGGAGGACTAGCGGGCACAGATACGCAGTATTTT. Its protein product is CSSGGLAGTDTQYF. The genes are TRBV10-1 and TRBJ2-3; 10 bases line up with TRBD2. Germline V gives CDR1 WNHNN, CDR2 SYGVQD (reference sequence). There are 14 residues in the CDR3.

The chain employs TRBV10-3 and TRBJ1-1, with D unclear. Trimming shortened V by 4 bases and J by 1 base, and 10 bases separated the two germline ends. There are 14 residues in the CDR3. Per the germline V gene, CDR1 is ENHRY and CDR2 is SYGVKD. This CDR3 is CAISAPGGNTEAFF. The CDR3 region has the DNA TGTGCCATCAGTGCCCCAGGAGGGAACACTGAAGCTTTCTTT.

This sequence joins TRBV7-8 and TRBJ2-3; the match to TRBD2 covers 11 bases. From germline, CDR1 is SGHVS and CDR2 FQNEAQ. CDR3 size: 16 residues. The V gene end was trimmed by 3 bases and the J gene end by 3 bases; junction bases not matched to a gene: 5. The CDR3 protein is CASSFLAGGLTDTQYF. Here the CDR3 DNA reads TGTGCCAGCAGCTTCTTAGCGGGGGGGCTTACAGATACGCAGTATTTT.

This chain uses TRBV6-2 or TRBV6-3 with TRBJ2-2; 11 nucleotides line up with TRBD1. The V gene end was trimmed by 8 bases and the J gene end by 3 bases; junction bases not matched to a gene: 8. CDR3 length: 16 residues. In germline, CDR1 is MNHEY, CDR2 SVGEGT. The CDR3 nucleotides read TGTGCCAGCCGGAACCCGGGACAGGGGGACACCGGGGAGCTGTTTTTT. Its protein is CASRNPGQGDTGELFF.

The chain's CDR3 is CATSREPDSYGYTF. CDR3 in DNA: TGTGCCACCAGCAGGGAACCGGACAGCTATGGCTACACCTTC. V is TRBV15 and J is TRBJ1-2; possibly TRBD1 for D (6 bases). The CDR3 runs 14 residues. Trimming removed 3 bases from V and 4 bases from J, with 12 bases in between. Germline values: CDR1 LNHNV, CDR2 YYDKDF (reference sequence).